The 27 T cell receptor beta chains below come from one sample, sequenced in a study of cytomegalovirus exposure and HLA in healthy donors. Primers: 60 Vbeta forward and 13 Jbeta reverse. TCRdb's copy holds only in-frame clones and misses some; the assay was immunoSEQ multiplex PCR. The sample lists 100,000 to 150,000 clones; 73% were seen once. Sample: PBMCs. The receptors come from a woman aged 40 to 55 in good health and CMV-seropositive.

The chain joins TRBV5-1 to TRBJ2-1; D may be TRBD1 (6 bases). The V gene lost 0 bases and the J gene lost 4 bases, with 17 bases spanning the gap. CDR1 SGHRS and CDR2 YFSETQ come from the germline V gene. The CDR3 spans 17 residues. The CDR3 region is CASSLANSGVSYNEQFF. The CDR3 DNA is TGCGCCAGCAGCTTGGCGAACTCAGGGGTCTCGTACAATGAGCAGTTCTTC.

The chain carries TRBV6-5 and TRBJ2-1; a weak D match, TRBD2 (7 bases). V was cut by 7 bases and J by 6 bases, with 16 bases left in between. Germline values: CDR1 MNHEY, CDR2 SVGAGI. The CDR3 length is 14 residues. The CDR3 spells CASTKGGLSNEQFF. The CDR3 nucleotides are TGTGCCAGCACCAAGGGGGGGTTGAGCAATGAGCAGTTCTTC.

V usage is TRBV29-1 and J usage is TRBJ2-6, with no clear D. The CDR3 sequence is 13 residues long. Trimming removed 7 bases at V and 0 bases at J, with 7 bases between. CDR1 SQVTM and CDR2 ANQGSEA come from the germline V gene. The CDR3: CSALSSGANVLTF. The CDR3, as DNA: TGCAGCGCCCTAAGCTCTGGGGCCAACGTCCTGACTTTC.

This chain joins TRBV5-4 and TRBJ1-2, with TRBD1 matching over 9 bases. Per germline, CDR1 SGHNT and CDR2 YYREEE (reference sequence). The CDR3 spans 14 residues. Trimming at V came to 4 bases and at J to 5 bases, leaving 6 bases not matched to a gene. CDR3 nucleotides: TGTGCCAGCAGCAAGGACAGGGGCGATTATGGCTACACCTTC. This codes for CASSKDRGDYGYTF.

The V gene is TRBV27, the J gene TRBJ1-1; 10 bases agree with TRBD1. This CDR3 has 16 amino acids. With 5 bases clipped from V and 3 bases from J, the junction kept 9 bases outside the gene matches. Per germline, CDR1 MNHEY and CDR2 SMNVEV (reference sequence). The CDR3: CASSPRQGARYTEAFF. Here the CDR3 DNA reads TGTGCCAGCAGTCCTCGACAGGGGGCGCGATACACTGAAGCTTTCTTT.

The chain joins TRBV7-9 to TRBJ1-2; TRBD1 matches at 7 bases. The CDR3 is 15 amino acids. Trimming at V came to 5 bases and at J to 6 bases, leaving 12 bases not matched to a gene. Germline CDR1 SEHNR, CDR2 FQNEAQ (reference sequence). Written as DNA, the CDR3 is TGTGCCAGCAGCCCGACAGGGTTCAGTCTTGATGGCTACACCTTC. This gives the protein CASSPTGFSLDGYTF.

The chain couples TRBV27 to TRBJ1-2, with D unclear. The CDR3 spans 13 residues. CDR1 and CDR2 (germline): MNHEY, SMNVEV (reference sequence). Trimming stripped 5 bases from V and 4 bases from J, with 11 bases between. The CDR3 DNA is TGTGCCAGCAGTGCGACATCTCTCTATGGCTACACCTTC. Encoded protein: CASSATSLYGYTF.

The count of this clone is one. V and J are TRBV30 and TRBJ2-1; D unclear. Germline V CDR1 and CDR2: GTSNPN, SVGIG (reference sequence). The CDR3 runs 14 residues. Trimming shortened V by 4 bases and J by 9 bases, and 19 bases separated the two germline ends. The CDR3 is CAWTGPIFVGEQFF. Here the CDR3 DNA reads TGTGCCTGGACCGGTCCAATTTTCGTCGGTGAGCAGTTCTTC.

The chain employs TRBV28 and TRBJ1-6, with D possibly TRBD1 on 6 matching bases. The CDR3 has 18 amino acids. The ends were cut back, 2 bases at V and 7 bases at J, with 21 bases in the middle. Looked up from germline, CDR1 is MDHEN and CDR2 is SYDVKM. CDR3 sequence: CASSLPPGQLSRNSPLHF. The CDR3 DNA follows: TGTGCCAGCAGTTTACCCCCCGGACAGCTCAGTCGGAATTCACCCCTCCACTTT.

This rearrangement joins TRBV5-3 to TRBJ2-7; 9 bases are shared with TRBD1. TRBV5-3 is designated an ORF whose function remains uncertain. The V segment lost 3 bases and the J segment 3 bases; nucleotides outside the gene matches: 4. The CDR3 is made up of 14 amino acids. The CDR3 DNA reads TGTGCCAGAAGCTGGGGGGGACAGGGCTACGAGCAGTACTTC. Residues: CARSWGGQGYEQYF.

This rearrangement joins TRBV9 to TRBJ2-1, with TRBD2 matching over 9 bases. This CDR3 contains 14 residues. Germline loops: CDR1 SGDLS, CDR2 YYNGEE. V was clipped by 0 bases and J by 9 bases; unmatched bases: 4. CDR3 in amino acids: CASSVAGLASEQFF. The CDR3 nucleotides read TGTGCCAGCAGCGTAGCGGGACTAGCTAGTGAGCAGTTCTTC.

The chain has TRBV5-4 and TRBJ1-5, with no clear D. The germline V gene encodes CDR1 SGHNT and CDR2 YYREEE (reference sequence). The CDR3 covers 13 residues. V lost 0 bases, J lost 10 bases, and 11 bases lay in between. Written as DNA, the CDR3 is TGTGCCAGCAGCTTGGGGCAATCAGGCCCCCAGCATTTT. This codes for CASSLGQSGPQHF.

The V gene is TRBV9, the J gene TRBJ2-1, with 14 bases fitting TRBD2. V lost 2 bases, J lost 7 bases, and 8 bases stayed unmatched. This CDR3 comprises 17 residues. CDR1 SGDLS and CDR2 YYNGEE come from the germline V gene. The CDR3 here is CASSVGLAGVLLNEQFF. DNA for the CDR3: TGTGCCAGCAGCGTGGGACTAGCGGGAGTCCTGTTGAATGAGCAGTTCTTC.

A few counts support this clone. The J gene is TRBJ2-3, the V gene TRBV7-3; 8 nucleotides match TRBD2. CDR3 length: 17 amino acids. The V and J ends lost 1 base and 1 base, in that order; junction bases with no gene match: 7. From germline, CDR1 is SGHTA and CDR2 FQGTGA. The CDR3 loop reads CASSLRGGGSGTDTQYF. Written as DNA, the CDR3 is TGTGCCAGCAGCTTAAGGGGCGGGGGGTCTGGCACAGATACGCAGTATTTT.

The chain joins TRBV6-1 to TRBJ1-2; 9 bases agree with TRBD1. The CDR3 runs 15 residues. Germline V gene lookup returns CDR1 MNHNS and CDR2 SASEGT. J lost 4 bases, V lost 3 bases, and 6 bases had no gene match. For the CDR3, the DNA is TGTGCCAGCAGTGACCGGGACAGGGCCCCCTATGGCTACACCTTC. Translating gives CASSDRDRAPYGYTF.

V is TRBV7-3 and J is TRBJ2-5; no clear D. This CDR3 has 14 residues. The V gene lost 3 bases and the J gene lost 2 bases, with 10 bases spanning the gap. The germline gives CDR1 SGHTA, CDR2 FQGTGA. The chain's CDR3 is CASSFAHSQETQYF. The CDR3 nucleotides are TGTGCCAGCAGCTTTGCTCACAGTCAAGAGACCCAGTACTTC.

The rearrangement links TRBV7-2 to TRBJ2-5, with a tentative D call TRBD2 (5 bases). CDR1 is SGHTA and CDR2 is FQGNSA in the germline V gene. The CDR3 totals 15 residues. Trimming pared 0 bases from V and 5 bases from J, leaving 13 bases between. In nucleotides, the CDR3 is TGTGCCAGCAGCTTAGCGCTAGCTCGGGGTGAGACCCAGTACTTC. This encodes CASSLALARGETQYF. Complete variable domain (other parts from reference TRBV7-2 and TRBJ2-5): GAGVSQSPSNKVTEKGKDVELRCDPISGHTALYWYRQSLGQGLEFLIYFQGNSAPDKSGLPSDRFSAERTGGSVSTLTIQRTQQEDSAVYLCASSLALARGETQYFGPGTRLLVL.

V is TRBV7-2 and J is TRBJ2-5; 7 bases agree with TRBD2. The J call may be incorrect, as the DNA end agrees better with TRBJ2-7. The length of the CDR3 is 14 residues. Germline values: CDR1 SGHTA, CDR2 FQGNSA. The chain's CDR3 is CASSLGGSFNEQYF. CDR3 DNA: TGTGCCAGCAGCTTAGGCGGGAGCTTCAACGAGCAGTACTTC.

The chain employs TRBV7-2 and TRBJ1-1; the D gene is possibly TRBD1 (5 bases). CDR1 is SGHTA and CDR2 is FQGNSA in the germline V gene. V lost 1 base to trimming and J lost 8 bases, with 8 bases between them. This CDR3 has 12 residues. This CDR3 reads CASSLDAGEAFF. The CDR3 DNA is TGTGCCAGCAGCTTAGACGCAGGGGAAGCTTTCTTT.

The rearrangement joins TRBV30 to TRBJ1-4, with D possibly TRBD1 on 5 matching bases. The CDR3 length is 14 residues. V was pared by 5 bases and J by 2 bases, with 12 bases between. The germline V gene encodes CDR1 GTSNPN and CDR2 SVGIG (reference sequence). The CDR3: CAWSGVWTNEKLFF. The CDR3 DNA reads TGTGCCTGGTCGGGGGTATGGACTAATGAAAAACTGTTTTTT.

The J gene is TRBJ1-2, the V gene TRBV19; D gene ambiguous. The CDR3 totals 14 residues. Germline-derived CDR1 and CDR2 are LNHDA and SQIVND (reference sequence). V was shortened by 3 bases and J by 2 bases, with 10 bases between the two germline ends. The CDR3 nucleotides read TGTGCCAGTAGTATTACTGGCGGCAACTATGGCTACACCTTC. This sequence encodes CASSITGGNYGYTF.

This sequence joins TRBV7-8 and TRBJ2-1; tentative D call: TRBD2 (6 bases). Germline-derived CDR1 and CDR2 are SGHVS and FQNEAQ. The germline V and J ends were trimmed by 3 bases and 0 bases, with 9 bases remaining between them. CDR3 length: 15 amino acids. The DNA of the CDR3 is TGTGCCAGCAGCTTCGCTAGCGCCTCCTACAATGAGCAGTTCTTC. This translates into CASSFASASYNEQFF. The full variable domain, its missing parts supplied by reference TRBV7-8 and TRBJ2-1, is GAGVSQSPRYKVAKRGQDVALRCDPISGHVSLFWYQQALGQGPEFLTYFQNEAQLDKSGLPSDRFFAERPEGSVSTLKIQRTQQEDSAVYLCASSFASASYNEQFFGPGTRLTVL.

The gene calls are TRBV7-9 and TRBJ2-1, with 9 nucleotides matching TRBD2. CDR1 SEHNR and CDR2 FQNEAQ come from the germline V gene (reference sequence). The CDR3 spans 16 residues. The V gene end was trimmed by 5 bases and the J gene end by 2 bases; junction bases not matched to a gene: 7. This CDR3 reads CASSPGAGGPYNEQFF. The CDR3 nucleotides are TGTGCCAGCAGCCCAGGGGCGGGAGGGCCCTACAATGAGCAGTTCTTC.

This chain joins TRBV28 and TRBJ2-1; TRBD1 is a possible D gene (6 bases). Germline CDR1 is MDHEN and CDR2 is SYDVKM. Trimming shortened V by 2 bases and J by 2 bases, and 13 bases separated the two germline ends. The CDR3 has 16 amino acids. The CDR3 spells CASSLGGGSTYNEQFF. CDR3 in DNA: TGTGCCAGCAGTTTAGGGGGCGGGTCAACCTACAATGAGCAGTTCTTC. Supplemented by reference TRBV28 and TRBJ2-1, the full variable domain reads DVKVTQSSRYLVKRTGEKVFLECVQDMDHENMFWYRQDPGLGLRLIYFSYDVKMKEKGDIPEGYSVSREKKERFSLILESASTNQTSMYLCASSLGGGSTYNEQFFGPGTRLTVL.

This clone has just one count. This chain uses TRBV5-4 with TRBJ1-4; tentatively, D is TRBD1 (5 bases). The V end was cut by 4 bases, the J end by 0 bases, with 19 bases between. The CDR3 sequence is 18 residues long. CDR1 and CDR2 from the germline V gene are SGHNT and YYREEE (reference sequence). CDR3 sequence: CASSADPGTIPTNEKLFF. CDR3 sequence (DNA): TGTGCCAGCAGCGCAGATCCGGGGACTATACCAACTAATGAAAAACTGTTTTTT.

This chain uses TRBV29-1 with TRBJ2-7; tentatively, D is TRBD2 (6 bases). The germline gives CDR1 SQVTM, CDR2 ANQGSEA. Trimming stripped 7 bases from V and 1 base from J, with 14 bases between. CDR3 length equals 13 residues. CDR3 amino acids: CSGGDSFSYEQYF. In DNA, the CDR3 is TGCAGCGGAGGGGACTCTTTTTCCTACGAGCAGTACTTC.

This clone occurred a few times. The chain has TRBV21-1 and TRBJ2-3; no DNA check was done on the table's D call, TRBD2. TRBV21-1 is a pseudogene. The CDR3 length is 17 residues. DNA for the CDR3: TGTGCCAGCAGGAAGAGACTAGCGGGGGGACGCACAGATACGCAGTATTTT. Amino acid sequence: CASRKRLAGGRTDTQYF.